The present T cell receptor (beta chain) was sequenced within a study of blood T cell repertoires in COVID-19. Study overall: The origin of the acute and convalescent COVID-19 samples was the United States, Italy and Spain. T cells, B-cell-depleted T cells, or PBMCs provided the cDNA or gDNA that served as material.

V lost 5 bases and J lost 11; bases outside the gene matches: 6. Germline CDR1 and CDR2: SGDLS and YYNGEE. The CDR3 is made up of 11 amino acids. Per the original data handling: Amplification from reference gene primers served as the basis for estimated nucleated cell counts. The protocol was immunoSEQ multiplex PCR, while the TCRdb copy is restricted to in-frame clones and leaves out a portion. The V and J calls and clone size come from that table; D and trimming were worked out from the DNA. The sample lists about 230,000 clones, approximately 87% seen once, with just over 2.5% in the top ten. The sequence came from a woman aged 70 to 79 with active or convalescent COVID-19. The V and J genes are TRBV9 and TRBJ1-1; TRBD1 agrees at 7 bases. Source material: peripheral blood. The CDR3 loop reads CASRSTGEAFF. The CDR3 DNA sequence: TGTGCCAGCAGGAGTACAGGGGAGGCTTTCTTT.